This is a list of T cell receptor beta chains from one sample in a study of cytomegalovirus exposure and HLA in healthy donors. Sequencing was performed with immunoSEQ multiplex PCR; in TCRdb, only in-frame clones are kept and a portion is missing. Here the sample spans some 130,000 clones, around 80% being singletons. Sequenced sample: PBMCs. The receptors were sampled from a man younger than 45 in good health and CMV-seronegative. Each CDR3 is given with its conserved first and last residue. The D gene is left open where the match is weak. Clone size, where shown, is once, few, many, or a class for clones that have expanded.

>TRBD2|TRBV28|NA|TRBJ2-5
CASSLRGGETQYF
TGTGCCAGCAGTTTACGGGGGGGAGAGACCCAGTACTTC
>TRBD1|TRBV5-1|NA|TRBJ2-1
CASSLARSGTGVLTYNEQFF
TGCGCCAGCAGCTTGGCTCGGTCCGGGACAGGGGTCCTAACGTACAATGAGCAGTTCTTC
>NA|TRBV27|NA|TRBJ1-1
CASSLMGGTEAFF
TGTGCCAGCAGTTTAATGGGCGGGACTGAAGCTTTCTTT
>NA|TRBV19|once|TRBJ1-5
CASSIEGSYNQPQHF
TGTGCCAGTAGTATAGAGGGCAGCTACAATCAGCCCCAGCATTTT
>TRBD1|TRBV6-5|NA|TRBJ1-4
CASSYSGQGDKLFF
TGTGCCAGCAGTTACTCGGGACAGGGTGATAAACTGTTTTTT
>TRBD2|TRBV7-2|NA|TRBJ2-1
CASSLAREYGEQFF
TGTGCCAGCAGCTTAGCGCGGGAGTATGGTGAGCAGTTCTTC
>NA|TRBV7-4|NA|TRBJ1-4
CASSSFRGGGQKLFF
TGTGCCAGCAGCTCCTTTCGGGGGGGAGGACAAAAACTGTTTTTT
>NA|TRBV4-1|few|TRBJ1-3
CASSLRQVNSGNTIYF
TGCGCCAGCAGCCTCCGACAGGTCAACTCTGGAAACACCATATATTTT
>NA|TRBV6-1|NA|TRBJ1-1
CASSEVNRYTEAFF
TGTGCCAGCAGTGAAGTTAACAGGTACACTGAAGCTTTCTTT
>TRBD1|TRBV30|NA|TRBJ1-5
CAWSVKGASNQPQHF
TGTGCCTGGAGTGTAAAGGGGGCTAGCAATCAGCCCCAGCATTTT
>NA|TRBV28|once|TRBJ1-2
CASSPPGYGYTF
TGTGCCAGCAGTCCTCCGGGGTATGGCTACACCTTC
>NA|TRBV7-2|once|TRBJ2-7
CASSLDGDYEQYF
TGTGCCAGCAGCTTGGACGGGGATTACGAGCAGTACTTC
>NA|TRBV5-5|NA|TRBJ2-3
CASSTQNSRDTQYF
TGTGCCAGCAGTACACAGAACTCAAGAGATACGCAGTATTTT
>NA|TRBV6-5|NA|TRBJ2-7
CASSYSNPGRYEQYF
TGTGCCAGCAGTTACTCAAATCCAGGGCGGTACGAGCAGTACTTC
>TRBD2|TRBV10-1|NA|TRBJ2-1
CASSPAGVGYNEQFF
TGCGCCAGCAGTCCAGCGGGAGTAGGCTACAATGAGCAGTTCTTC
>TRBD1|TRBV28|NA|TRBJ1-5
CASSLYPGTGSNQPQHF
TGTGCCAGCAGTCTGTACCCCGGGACAGGGAGCAATCAGCCCCAGCATTTT
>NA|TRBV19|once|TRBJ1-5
CASRAGLSNQPQHF
TGTGCCAGTAGGGCAGGACTTAGCAATCAGCCCCAGCATTTT
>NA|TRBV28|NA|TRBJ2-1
CASSPLGGPRFF
TGTGCCAGCAGCCCCTTGGGGGGGCCCCGGTTCTTC
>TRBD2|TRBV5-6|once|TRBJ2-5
CASSLPSGREETQYF
TGTGCCAGCAGCTTGCCCAGCGGGAGAGAAGAGACCCAGTACTTC
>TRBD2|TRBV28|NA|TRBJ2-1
CASTGSGRAYNEQFF
TGTGCCAGCACGGGTAGCGGGAGGGCCTACAATGAGCAGTTCTTC
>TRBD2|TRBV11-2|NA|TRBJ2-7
CASSLVLAGLEEQYF
TGTGCCAGCAGCTTAGTATTAGCGGGACTGGAAGAGCAGTACTTC
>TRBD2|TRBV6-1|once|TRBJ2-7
CASSEAGAGSSYEQYF
TGTGCCAGCAGTGAAGCGGGAGCGGGGAGCTCCTACGAGCAGTACTTC
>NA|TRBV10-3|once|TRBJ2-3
CAISERGDTQYF
TGTGCCATCAGTGAGAGAGGAGATACGCAGTATTTT
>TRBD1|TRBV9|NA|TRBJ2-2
CASSPGQVQDTGELFF
TGTGCCAGCAGCCCTGGACAGGTCCAGGACACCGGGGAGCTGTTTTTT
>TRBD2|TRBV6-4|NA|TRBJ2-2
CARTSGNTGELFF
TGTGCCAGGACTAGCGGGAACACCGGGGAGCTGTTTTTT
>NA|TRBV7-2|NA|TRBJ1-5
CASSLAAGERQPQHF
TGTGCCAGCAGCTTAGCCGCGGGGGAAAGACAGCCCCAGCATTTT
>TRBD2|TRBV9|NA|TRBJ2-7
CASSVETSGNEQYF
TGTGCCAGCAGCGTAGAGACTAGCGGCAACGAGCAGTACTTC
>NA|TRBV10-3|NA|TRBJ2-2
CAISESGQYTGELFF
TGTGCCATCAGTGAGTCAGGACAGTACACCGGGGAGCTGTTTTTT
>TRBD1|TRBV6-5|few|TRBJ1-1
CASSYSGQRTEAFF
TGTGCCAGCAGTTACTCGGGACAGAGGACTGAAGCTTTCTTT
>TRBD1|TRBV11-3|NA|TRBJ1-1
CASSPRGDDTEAFF
TGTGCCAGCAGCCCCAGGGGGGACGACACTGAAGCTTTCTTT
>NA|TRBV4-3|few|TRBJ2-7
CASGGGGTYEQYF
TGCGCCAGCGGTGGCGGTGGGACTTACGAGCAGTACTTC
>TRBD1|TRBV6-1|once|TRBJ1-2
CASRETGGDYGYTF
TGTGCCAGCAGGGAGACAGGGGGCGACTATGGCTACACCTTC
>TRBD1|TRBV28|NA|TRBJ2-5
CAIQGTGLLQETQYF
TGTGCCATCCAGGGGACAGGTCTCCTCCAAGAGACCCAGTACTTC
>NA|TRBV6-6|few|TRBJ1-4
CASINGRGYEKLFF
TGTGCCAGCATCAACGGCAGGGGATATGAAAAACTGTTTTTT
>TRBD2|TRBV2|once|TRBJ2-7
CATTPQRGYEQYF
TGTGCCACCACCCCCCAGCGGGGCTACGAGCAGTACTTC
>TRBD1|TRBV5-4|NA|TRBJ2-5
CASSLQGAQETQYF
TGTGCCAGCAGTTTACAGGGGGCTCAAGAGACCCAGTACTTC
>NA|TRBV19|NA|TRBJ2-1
CASDTSGTPFYNEQFF
TGTGCCAGTGACACCTCGGGGACTCCGTTTTACAATGAGCAGTTCTTC
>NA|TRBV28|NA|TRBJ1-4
CASTSGVARKLFF
TGTGCCAGCACGTCCGGAGTGGCGCGAAAACTGTTTTTT
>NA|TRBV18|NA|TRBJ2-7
CASSPWDTSYEQYF
TGTGCCAGCTCACCATGGGACACTTCCTACGAGCAGTACTTC
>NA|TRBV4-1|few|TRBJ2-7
CASSQRDNYEQYF
TGCGCCAGCAGCCAACGGGACAACTACGAGCAGTACTTC
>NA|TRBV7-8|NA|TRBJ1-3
CASSLVPTGPSSGNTIYF
TGTGCCAGCAGCTTAGTCCCAACAGGGCCCAGCTCTGGAAACACCATATATTTT
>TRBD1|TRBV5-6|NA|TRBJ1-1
CASSPGQGAAFF
TGTGCCAGCAGCCCCGGACAGGGGGCAGCTTTCTTT
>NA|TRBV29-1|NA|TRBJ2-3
CSATWGTQYF
TGCAGCGCAACTTGGGGCACGCAGTATTTT
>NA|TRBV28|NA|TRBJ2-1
CASTVRGLGNNEQFF
TGTGCCAGCACTGTTCGGGGGTTAGGGAACAATGAGCAGTTCTTC
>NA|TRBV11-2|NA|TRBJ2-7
CASSLGAGDSYEQYF
TGTGCCAGCAGCTTAGGTGCAGGGGACTCCTACGAGCAGTACTTC
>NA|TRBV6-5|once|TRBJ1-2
CASRPGTQFGYTF
TGTGCCAGCAGGCCCGGGACACAGTTTGGCTACACCTTC
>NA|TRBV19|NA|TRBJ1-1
CASTLGSFGTEAFF
TGTGCCAGTACCCTCGGGTCCTTCGGCACTGAAGCTTTCTTT
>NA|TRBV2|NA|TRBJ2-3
CASTREADTQYF
TGTGCCAGCACTAGGGAGGCAGATACGCAGTATTTT